One sample yielded the 28 T cell receptor beta chains listed below, sequenced in a study of PD-1 blockade in classical Hodgkin lymphoma. Sequencing was performed with immunoSEQ multiplex PCR; in TCRdb, only in-frame clones are kept and a portion is missing. There are about 44,000 clones in the sample; less than 75% occur only once, and about 3.1% lies in the top ten. The time point is: cycle 4 day 1 (C4D1), after 5 to 7 weeks of nivolumab. No patient escaped relapse after autologous stem cell transplantation, and brentuximab vedotin exposure varied. The sequencing used peripheral blood mononuclear cells (PBMCs), collected before the fourth cycle of nivolumab. The receptors come from a human donor with classical Hodgkin lymphoma.

About this clone itself: An end of the junction does not agree with germline; a read error may underlie this. This chain's CDR3 is CASRYRCTF. The CDR3 nucleotides are TGTGCCAGCCGTTATAGATGCACTTTC. This sequence joins TRBV7-9 and TRBJ1-2, with D unresolved. Germline loops: CDR1 SEHNR, CDR2 FQNEAQ (reference sequence). CDR3 size: 9 residues. The whole variable domain, remainder taken from reference TRBV7-9 and TRBJ1-2, is DTGVSQNPRHKITKRGQNVTFRCDPISEHNRLYWYRQTLGQGPEFLTYFQNEAQLEKSRLLSDRFSAERPKGSFSTLEIQRTEQGDSAMYLCASRYRCTFGSGTRLTVV.

This clone occurred many times. The chain is built from TRBV7-9 and TRBJ1-6; D is perhaps TRBD1 (5 bases). This CDR3 contains 14 residues. From germline, CDR1 is SEHNR and CDR2 FQNEAQ (reference sequence). V was trimmed by 2 bases and J by 5 bases, leaving 7 bases between them. The chain's CDR3 is CASSLSGDNSPLHF. The CDR3 DNA sequence: TGTGCCAGCAGCTTATCGGGGGATAATTCACCCCTCCACTTT.

This clone was detected only a few times. V is TRBV18 and J is TRBJ2-2; D may be TRBD2 (5 bases). The CDR3 covers 17 residues. CDR1 KGHSH and CDR2 LQKENI come from the germline V gene. V lost 0 bases and J 5 bases, leaving 16 bases between the germline ends. CDR3 residues: CASSPPGLLSGTGELFF. The CDR3, as DNA: TGTGCCAGCTCACCACCAGGGTTGCTAAGCGGAACCGGGGAGCTGTTTTTT.

The V call is TRBV28, the J call TRBJ2-7, with D tentatively TRBD2 (6 bases). Germline CDR1 reads MDHEN; CDR2 reads SYDVKM. Trimming cost V 3 bases and J 7 bases, with 16 bases left between them. There are 14 residues in the CDR3. The CDR3 spells CASSFGGSVVEQYF. In DNA, the CDR3 is TGTGCCAGCAGTTTCGGGGGTAGCGTGGTTGAGCAGTACTTC.

The genes are TRBV2 and TRBJ2-3; 7 nucleotides line up with TRBD2. The CDR3 extends over 15 amino acids. J gave up 6 bases and V 0 bases, and 6 bases lay outside the gene matches. The germline gives CDR1 SNHLY, CDR2 FYNNEI. CDR3 bases: TGTGCCAGCAGTGAAGCAACGGGGGGTGCGGATACGCAGTATTTT. Its translation is CASSEATGGADTQYF.

The chain carries TRBV28 and TRBJ2-5; either TRBD1 or TRBD2 may supply D (5 bases each). Germline CDR1 MDHEN, CDR2 SYDVKM. The CDR3 has 12 residues. Trimming stripped 6 bases from V and 10 bases from J, with 15 bases between. Written as DNA, the CDR3 is TGTGCCAGCAGCCCGGGGCCGCAGGGCCAGTACTTC. Its protein is CASSPGPQGQYF.

This clone was seen many times. The rearrangement uses TRBV6-5 and TRBJ2-7; D unclear. The length of the CDR3 is 14 residues. The V end lost 9 bases, the J end lost 2 bases, and 17 bases lay between the germline ends. Per germline, CDR1 MNHEY and CDR2 SVGAGI. The CDR3 DNA reads as TGTGCCAGTCAAAAGACGGTCAGGACCTACGAGCAGTACTTC. Translated: CASQKTVRTYEQYF.

The V call is TRBV7-9, the J call TRBJ1-3; no reliable D call. CDR3 length: 14 amino acids. CDR1 and CDR2 from the germline V gene are SEHNR and FQNEAQ (reference sequence). Between the trimmed V and J ends, which lost 5 bases and 3 bases, there was a span of 11 bases. The CDR3 coding sequence is TGTGCCAGCAGCACGGACGTGCTTGGAAACACCATATATTTT. It encodes CASSTDVLGNTIYF.

This clone was found once. The chain employs TRBV10-3 and TRBJ2-2; D perhaps matches TRBD2 (5 bases). Germline loops: CDR1 ENHRY, CDR2 SYGVKD. The CDR3 extends over 14 amino acids. Trimming took 6 bases from V and 3 from J, leaving 11 bases between them. The CDR3 DNA reads TGTGCCATCAGGCCGGGATTACACACCGGGGAGCTGTTTTTT. Translation: CAIRPGLHTGELFF.

The rearrangement uses TRBV5-1 and TRBJ2-1; 8 bases agree with TRBD2. This CDR3 has 14 amino acids. The germline CDR1 and CDR2 sequences are SGHRS and YFSETQ. The ends lost 6 bases at V and 0 bases at J; junction bases unmatched: 2. The chain's CDR3 is CASIAGGSYNEQFF. CDR3 in DNA: TGCGCCAGCATCGCGGGGGGCTCCTACAATGAGCAGTTCTTC.

This clone came up once. The rearrangement uses TRBV19 and TRBJ1-1; tentatively, D is TRBD1 (6 bases). The CDR3 consists of 15 residues. V shed 2 bases and J shed 1 base, with 11 bases lying between them. CDR1 is LNHDA, CDR2 SQIVND, per germline (reference sequence). For the CDR3, the DNA is TGTGCCAGTAGTATAAGGAGGGGGAGGAACACTGAAGCTTTCTTT. The encoded protein is CASSIRRGRNTEAFF. The variable domain in full, with the rest retrieved from reference TRBV19 and TRBJ1-1, is DGGITQSPKYLFRKEGQNVTLSCEQNLNHDAMYWYRQDPGQGLRLIYYSQIVNDFQKGDIAEGYSVSREKKESFPLTVTSAQKNPTAFYLCASSIRRGRNTEAFFGQGTRLTVV.

CDR3 protein: CASSSGTGEGEQFF. DNA for the CDR3: TGTGCCAGCAGCTCCGGGACAGGGGAGGGTGAGCAGTTCTTC. The chain carries TRBV5-8 and TRBJ2-1, with 10 bases lining up with TRBD1. The CDR3 is made up of 14 amino acids. Germline V gene lookup returns CDR1 SGHTS and CDR2 YDEGEE. V shed 3 bases and J 9 bases; nucleotides not matched to a gene: 6.

The V and J genes are TRBV19 and TRBJ2-7, with TRBD2 matching over 7 bases. After removal of 6 bases from V and 1 base from J, the junction contained 9 bases not matched to a gene. The CDR3 spans 15 residues. CDR1 and CDR2 (germline): LNHDA, SQIVND (reference sequence). The CDR3 protein is CASSREGRQSYEQYF. The CDR3 DNA sequence: TGTGCCAGTAGCAGGGAGGGTCGACAGTCCTACGAGCAGTACTTC.

V is TRBV5-1 and J is TRBJ2-7, with 11 nucleotides matching TRBD2. V dropped 5 bases and J dropped 2; count of bases not matched to a gene: 6. This CDR3 is built from 15 residues. The germline V gene has CDR1 SGHRS and CDR2 YFSETQ. CDR3 sequence reads: CASRPGTSGTYEQYF. The CDR3, as DNA: TGCGCCAGCAGGCCCGGGACTAGCGGTACCTACGAGCAGTACTTC.

The chain uses TRBV6-1 and TRBJ2-2; no clear D gene. Trimming removed 5 bases from V and 3 bases from J, with 10 bases in between. Germline CDR1 reads MNHNS; CDR2 reads SASEGT. This CDR3 is 14 amino acids long. Written as DNA, the CDR3 is TGTGCCAGCAGTATACGACTCTACACCGGGGAGCTGTTTTTT. This encodes CASSIRLYTGELFF.

J is TRBJ2-7 and V is TRBV30; D gene unclear. Germline V gives CDR1 GTSNPN, CDR2 SVGIG (reference sequence). Trimming shortened V by 2 bases and J by 2 bases, and 10 bases separated the two germline ends. The CDR3 covers 13 residues. CDR3 sequence (DNA): TGTGCCTGGAGTCTCGGCCCGGCCTACGAGCAGTACTTC. Its protein is CAWSLGPAYEQYF.

The rearrangement joins TRBV7-9 to TRBJ2-5, with 11 nucleotides matching TRBD1. V was pared by 2 bases and J by 5 bases, with 10 bases of the junction left unmatched. The germline V gene has CDR1 SEHNR and CDR2 FQNEAQ (reference sequence). The CDR3 is made up of 17 amino acids. CDR3: CASSLRGTGGRRETQYF. CDR3 nucleotide sequence: TGTGCCAGCAGCTTAAGGGGGACAGGGGGACGCCGGGAGACCCAGTACTTC.

Comment on this clone: This sequence may be a read error, since a much larger clone differs from it by one base. In the same sample, other DNA sequences code for this CDR3. CDR3 nucleotides: TGTGCCAGCAGCTTAGTCGGGCAGAACTATGGCTACACCTTC. It yields the protein CASSLVGQNYGYTF. The genes are TRBV7-2 and TRBJ1-2; D is undetermined. CDR3 size: 14 residues. Germline CDR1 reads SGHTA; CDR2 reads FQGNSA. Trimming shortened V by 1 base and J by 2 bases, and 8 bases separated the two germline ends. The full variable domain, rest sourced from reference TRBV7-2 and TRBJ1-2, is GAGVSQSPSNKVTEKGKDVELRCDPISGHTALYWYRQSLGQGLEFLIYFQGNSAPDKSGLPSDRFSAERTGGSVSTLTIQRTQQEDSAVYLCASSLVGQNYGYTFGSGTRLTVV.

The genes are TRBV27 and TRBJ2-7, with D possibly called TRBD1 or TRBD2 (6 bases each). CDR1 and CDR2 (germline): MNHEY, SMNVEV (reference sequence). The CDR3 sequence is 15 residues long. The germline V and J ends were trimmed by 6 bases and 0 bases, with 15 bases remaining between them. The CDR3 region is CASRRGDISSYEQYF. The CDR3 coding sequence is TGTGCCAGCAGACGCGGGGACATCAGCTCCTACGAGCAGTACTTC.

This rearrangement joins TRBV15 to TRBJ2-5, with D hard to call. The end of the DNA aligns better with TRBJ2-7, so the J call may be wrong. CDR1 and CDR2 (germline): LNHNV, YYDKDF (reference sequence). The CDR3 has 11 residues. The CDR3: CATSRDDEQYF. In DNA, the CDR3 is TGTGCCACCAGCAGAGATGACGAGCAGTACTTC.

J is TRBJ2-4 and V is TRBV4-2; D might be TRBD1 (6 bases). Trimming removed 0 bases from V and 9 bases from J, with 12 bases in between. The CDR3 runs 14 residues. The germline CDR1 and CDR2 sequences are LGHNA and YNFKEQ. The CDR3 spells CASSQEQGGFIQYF. Here the CDR3 DNA reads TGTGCCAGCAGCCAAGAACAGGGCGGGTTCATTCAGTACTTC.

This rearrangement joins TRBV10-1 to TRBJ2-1; 11 positions match TRBD2. Looked up from germline, CDR1 is WNHNN and CDR2 is SYGVQD (reference sequence). Trimming cost V 6 bases and J 7 bases; bases outside gene matches: 11. The CDR3 contains 16 residues. The CDR3 DNA reads as TGCGCCAGCAGGGATTATCTAGCGGGAGGAAGGAATGAGCAGTTCTTC. Amino acids: CASRDYLAGGRNEQFF.

V and J are TRBV7-7 and TRBJ2-1; D uncertain. CDR1 is SSHAT, CDR2 FNYEAQ, per germline (reference sequence). The CDR3 loop spans 14 amino acids. Trimming cost V 2 bases and J 1 base, with 6 bases left between them. The CDR3 reads CASSLYGSYNEQFF. CDR3 DNA sequence: TGTGCCAGCAGCTTATATGGGTCCTACAATGAGCAGTTCTTC.

The chain carries TRBV30 and TRBJ1-2, with a possible D match to TRBD1 (6 bases). Germline V gene lookup returns CDR1 GTSNPN and CDR2 SVGIG (reference sequence). The CDR3 is 13 amino acids. V lost 2 bases and J 4 bases, leaving 11 bases between the germline ends. The CDR3, as DNA: TGTGCCTGGAGTACACAGGGCCTCTATGGCTACACCTTC. Residues: CAWSTQGLYGYTF.

This chain joins TRBV6-5 and TRBJ1-5; the match to TRBD1 covers 10 bases. The CDR3 is 15 residues long. Germline V gives CDR1 MNHEY, CDR2 SVGAGI. V trimming: 6 bases; J trimming: 2 bases; junction bases outside the gene matches: 4. Here the CDR3 reads CASSYDRGRNQPQHF. Here the CDR3 DNA reads TGTGCCAGCAGCTACGACAGGGGGCGCAATCAGCCCCAGCATTTT.

Note on this clone: The junction departs from the called germline gene at one end, perhaps through a read error. The V and J genes are TRBV5-1 and TRBJ2-7; D tentatively fits TRBD1 or TRBD2 (7 bases each). This CDR3 region has 15 residues. Germline CDR1 SGHRS, CDR2 YFSETQ. Here the CDR3 reads CVSSLGGTAIYEQYF. The CDR3 region has the DNA TGCGTCAGCAGCTTGGGGGGGACAGCTATTTACGAGCAGTACTTC.

The chain joins TRBV28 to TRBJ2-7, with D uncertain. Germline values: CDR1 MDHEN, CDR2 SYDVKM. Between the trimmed V and J ends, which lost 3 bases and 12 bases, there was a span of 15 bases. This CDR3 comprises 12 residues. CDR3 residues: CASSFERSSLYF. In DNA, the CDR3 is TGTGCCAGCAGTTTTGAGAGGTCATCACTGTACTTC. Full variable domain (missing parts from reference TRBV28 and TRBJ2-7): DVKVTQSSRYLVKRTGEKVFLECVQDMDHENMFWYRQDPGLGLRLIYFSYDVKMKEKGDIPEGYSVSREKKERFSLILESASTNQTSMYLCASSFERSSLYFGPGTRLTVT.

The genes are TRBV30 and TRBJ2-3; tentative D call: TRBD1 (5 bases). The CDR3 has 14 amino acids. Trimming left V 3 bases short and J 3 bases short, with 13 bases between. The germline V gene has CDR1 GTSNPN and CDR2 SVGIG (reference sequence). In DNA, the CDR3 is TGTGCCTGGAGAAGGCAGGGATGGACAGATACGCAGTATTTT. This codes for CAWRRQGWTDTQYF. Full variable domain (remainder filled in from reference TRBV30 and TRBJ2-3): SQTIHQWPATLVQPVGSPLSLECTVEGTSNPNLYWYRQAAGRGLQLLFYSVGIGQISSEVPQNLSASRPQDRQFILSSKKLLLSDSGFYLCAWRRQGWTDTQYFGPGTRLTVL.